This entry describes one T cell receptor (beta chain). What it binds is unknown. Sequenced by immunoSEQ multiplex PCR; TCRdb stores in-frame clones only, minus some. In the table there are approximately 100,000 clones, approximately 90% of which are singletons. The record originates from a study of identifying expanded T cells in peripheral blood. The ends lost 5 bases at V and 4 bases at J; junction bases unmatched: 13. The CDR3 contains 16 residues. Germline V gene sequence: CDR1 SGHAT, CDR2 FQNNGV. Study-level findings and limits: Clone count variance between roughly 2-week samples rose with total template count. Technical replicates showed 0.9 to 1.5 changed clones; two weeks roughly 18; four weeks 19.

Collection occurred without any documented infections or immune events in donors. The clonotype was recovered from a person aged 18 to 75 in good health. The V call is TRBV11-2, the J call TRBJ2-7; 8 bases align to TRBD2. The sample comprised blood. The CDR3 DNA follows: TGTGCCAGCAGCCCCCGGGGGTGGGCGGGGGGTTACGAGCAGTACTTC. Protein product: CASSPRGWAGGYEQYF.